This TCR beta chain emerged from a study of chemoradiotherapy in HPV16-positive cancers (dated by TCRdb to 2021 to 2024). A note on the overall study: Candidate HPV-specific T-cell clones and common TCR motifs were defined through functional T-cell assays on cells from a couple of HPV16-positive patients. The study set out to ask whether T-cell immunity against the HPV oncoproteins E6 and E7 changes over the course of chemoradiotherapy and whether that immunity affects survival. The candidate HPV-specific TCRs and motifs were then tracked in TCR repertoires from around 86 patients with HPV-related cancers.

The library came from the immunoSEQ multiplex PCR assay. TCRdb limited this immuneACCESS table to in-frame rearrangements with V and J called. A share of clones is missing; checked studies link under half to unresolved V genes, and the rest is unexplained. The sample has roughly 5,200 clones on record, over 70% of them singletons. 14% of the sample comes from the top ten. In its sample, this clone was seen a few times. The target of this receptor is not known. No per-base quality is available; no much larger clone lies one base away. Here is what the overall study found, with its caveats: Expansion of candidate HPV-specific clones and E7-related TCR motifs was observed in the tumor microenvironment during treatment, whereas no such expansion was observed for non-HPV-specific T cells. Among HPV16-positive patients, expansion of HPV-responsive T cells during chemoradiotherapy was associated with better recurrence-free survival. Only a couple of HPV16-positive patients were used to derive the functional definition of HPV-specific T cells, and the survival association was reported for HPV16-positive patients.

Repertoires were sampled repeatedly over the course of chemoradiotherapy so that clonal expansion in the tumor microenvironment could be followed. As encoded in the germline V gene, CDR1 is SNHLY while CDR2 is FYNNEI. The CDR3 goes from the cysteine to the phenylalanine over 15 residues. Only the CDR3 region is kept as DNA, spanning 45 bases read in frame from base 1. The trim is 0 bases for V and 0 bases for J, with a gap of 5 bases between the germline ends. The rearranged chain carries TRBV2 and TRBJ2-2, with the D call perhaps TRBD1 or TRBD2, as 5 bases match in each case. This TCR derives from a human donor with HPV-associated anogenital cancer. Sequences were derived from tumor tissue, sampled from a patient who underwent chemoradiotherapy. The DNA is TGTGCCAGCAGTGAAGCGGGACCGAACACCGGGGAGCTGTTTTTT. Its amino acids are CASSEAGPNTGELFF.